Listed below are T cell receptor beta chains from one sample, sequenced in a study of PD-1 blockade in mismatch repair-deficient tumors. The assay was immunoSEQ multiplex PCR, and TCRdb's table has in-frame clones only and misses some. This sample has around 9,400 clones, with more than 70% found just once. This specimen consisted of PBMCs, obtained about 48 weeks after starting pembrolizumab. These receptors originate from an adult with mismatch repair-deficient cancer. Both conserved end residues are part of each CDR3. Each record gives: J gene, D gene, V gene, clone size, CDR3 protein, CDR3 DNA. D genes are given only for firm matches. Size is omitted from some rows. Given values are once, few, many or a class for expanded clones.

J gene: TRBJ1-2
D gene: -
V gene: TRBV19
clone size: -
CDR3 protein: CASSIREALRGYTF
CDR3 DNA: TGTGCCAGTAGTATACGGGAGGCCCTTCGGGGCTACACCTTC

J gene: TRBJ2-7
D gene: TRBD2
V gene: TRBV5-6
clone size: few
CDR3 protein: CASSHLVLAGRSYEQYF
CDR3 DNA: TGTGCCAGCAGCCATCTTGTGTTAGCGGGTCGTTCCTACGAGCAGTACTTC

J gene: TRBJ1-1
D gene: TRBD1
V gene: TRBV6-6
clone size: -
CDR3 protein: CASRGQGYGTEAFF
CDR3 DNA: TGTGCCAGCAGGGGACAGGGCTATGGCACTGAAGCTTTCTTT

J gene: TRBJ2-7
D gene: -
V gene: TRBV2
clone size: few
CDR3 protein: CASSEVLRYEQYF
CDR3 DNA: TGTGCCAGCAGTGAAGTACTGCGCTACGAGCAGTACTTC

J gene: TRBJ1-5
D gene: TRBD1
V gene: TRBV6-1
clone size: -
CDR3 protein: CASSEGRGFMQHF
CDR3 DNA: TGTGCCAGCAGTGAAGGCAGGGGGTTTATGCAGCATTTT

J gene: TRBJ2-5
D gene: TRBD2
V gene: TRBV14
clone size: -
CDR3 protein: CASSQEGPTSGLYQETQYF
CDR3 DNA: TGTGCCAGCAGCCAAGAGGGGCCTACTAGCGGGCTGTACCAAGAGACCCAGTACTTC

J gene: TRBJ2-3
D gene: -
V gene: TRBV28
clone size: -
CDR3 protein: CASSPSGYIWQSSTDTQYF
CDR3 DNA: TGTGCCAGCAGTCCGAGCGGGTACATCTGGCAGTCTAGCACAGATACGCAGTATTTT

J gene: TRBJ2-7
D gene: TRBD2
V gene: TRBV11-2
clone size: once
CDR3 protein: CASSPSLSSGSPYEQYF
CDR3 DNA: TGTGCCAGCAGCCCATCCCTTTCTAGCGGGAGTCCATACGAGCAGTACTTC

J gene: TRBJ2-7
D gene: TRBD2
V gene: TRBV30
clone size: -
CDR3 protein: CAWTRSGDEQYF
CDR3 DNA: TGTGCCTGGACCCGAAGCGGGGACGAGCAGTACTTC

J gene: TRBJ2-1
D gene: TRBD2
V gene: TRBV5-1
clone size: -
CDR3 protein: CASTGLAYNEQFF
CDR3 DNA: TGCGCCAGCACGGGACTAGCGTACAATGAGCAGTTCTTC